This T cell receptor (beta chain) was captured by sequencing in a study of T-cell reconstitution after alpha-beta-depleted transplantation in children. CDR3 length: 13 residues. Germline V gives CDR1 SGHNT, CDR2 YYREEE (reference sequence). The V gene lost 3 bases and the J gene lost 6 bases, with 10 bases spanning the gap. As it was prepared, the TCRbeta library received unique molecular identifiers. Each CDR3 protein gets one entry after TCRdb re-called the PCR reads with MiXCR. The table lists about 400,000 distinct CDR3 sequences, about a fifth of them singletons. The source material was PBMCs from the stem cell graft donor, sampled from the stem cell graft. This TCR was recovered from a human donor who donated a stem cell graft to a child with acute myeloid leukemia. The chain combines TRBV5-4 with TRBJ2-1; a weak D match, TRBD2 (6 bases). The CDR3 is CASSSGRGNEQFF. CDR3 in DNA: TGTGCCAGCAGCTCCGGGCGGGGCAATGAGCAGTTCTTC.